These 23 T cell receptor beta chains came from one sample sequenced in a study of blood T cell repertoires in COVID-19. Some clones are missing from TCRdb's copy, which holds only in-frame ones; the method was immunoSEQ multiplex PCR. There are hundreds of thousands of clones in the sample; 89% occur only once, and roughly 1.2% lies in the top ten. Sequencing was carried out using peripheral blood. The receptors derive from a man in his forties or fifties with acute or convalescent COVID-19.

As concerns this clone: A read error may produce the germline difference seen at one junction end. This chain links TRBV27 with TRBJ2-7; possible D gene TRBD2, 6 bases. The CDR3 is 12 residues long. The V gene's germline CDR1 is MNHEY and CDR2 SMNVEV (reference sequence). The CDR3: CASPPGGQYLIF. CDR3 sequence (DNA): TGTGCCAGCCCCCCCGGAGGGCAGTACTTGATCTTC.

The chain joins TRBV7-3 to TRBJ1-1; D might be TRBD1 (5 bases). Per germline, CDR1 SGHTA and CDR2 FQGTGA. V dropped 3 bases and J dropped 1 base, with 12 bases sitting between them. The CDR3 extends over 15 amino acids. The CDR3 protein is CASSLGAGGNTEAFF. The DNA for the CDR3 is TGTGCCAGCAGCTTGGGTGCCGGGGGGAACACTGAAGCTTTCTTT.

The chain links TRBV28 to TRBJ2-7, with D perhaps TRBD1 (5 bases). Germline V lookup: CDR1 MDHEN, CDR2 SYDVKM. Trimming left V 6 bases short and J 2 bases short, with 14 bases between. The CDR3 totals 14 residues. CDR3 in DNA: TGTGCCAGCAGGACGACAGTCCCTCCCTACGAGCAGTACTTC. Translation: CASRTTVPPYEQYF.

This clone showed up just once. V is TRBV19 and J is TRBJ1-1, with 7 bases lining up with TRBD1. Germline-derived CDR1 and CDR2 are LNHDA and SQIVND (reference sequence). The CDR3 is 14 amino acids. Losses at the gene ends were 0 bases for V and 5 bases for J; bases not matched to a gene: 3. The CDR3 here is CASSIDYRGTEAFF. CDR3 in DNA: TGTGCCAGTAGTATAGATTACAGGGGAACTGAAGCTTTCTTT. Full variable domain (outside the CDR3, taken from reference TRBV19 and TRBJ1-1): DGGITQSPKYLFRKEGQNVTLSCEQNLNHDAMYWYRQDPGQGLRLIYYSQIVNDFQKGDIAEGYSVSREKKESFPLTVTSAQKNPTAFYLCASSIDYRGTEAFFGQGTRLTVV.

The chain combines TRBV12-2 with TRBJ1-3; TRBD1, as called in the table, went unchecked against the DNA. TRBV12-2 is given as a pseudogene. The CDR3 runs 16 residues. The CDR3 DNA reads as TGTGCAAGTCGACCCGGGACAGGAGTGAAGGGAAACACCATATATTTT. Translation: CASRPGTGVKGNTIYF.

The J gene is TRBJ1-4, the V gene TRBV7-9; 8 bases are a match to TRBD1. Trimming at V came to 1 base and at J to 10 bases, leaving 5 bases not matched to a gene. This CDR3 spans 14 amino acids. Germline assignment: CDR1 SEHNR and CDR2 FQNEAQ (reference sequence). CDR3 sequence reads: CASSLGQGTGKLFF. CDR3 coding DNA: TGTGCCAGCAGCTTAGGACAGGGGACAGGAAAACTGTTTTTT.

V and J are TRBV5-1 and TRBJ2-1; 9 nucleotides match TRBD2. This CDR3 has 15 residues. Germline loops: CDR1 SGHRS, CDR2 YFSETQ. Trimming took 2 bases from V and 4 from J; bases not matched to a gene: 4. The CDR3 region has the DNA TGCGCCAGCAGCTTTCTAAGCGGGAGGTACAATGAGCAGTTCTTC. Encoded protein: CASSFLSGRYNEQFF.

The chain couples TRBV4-2 to TRBJ2-1, with D possibly being TRBD2 (6 bases). The germline V and J ends were trimmed by 2 bases and 8 bases, with 10 bases remaining between them. Per germline, CDR1 LGHNA and CDR2 YNFKEQ. The CDR3 is 13 residues long. For the CDR3, the DNA is TGTGCCAGCAGCCAACTCCGGGACTATGAGCAGTTCTTC. This sequence encodes CASSQLRDYEQFF.

The chain couples TRBV27 to TRBJ2-7, with a weak D call TRBD1 (5 bases). This CDR3 spans 14 amino acids. Germline CDR1 MNHEY, CDR2 SMNVEV (reference sequence). The ends were cut back, 0 bases at V and 7 bases at J, with 13 bases in the middle. The DNA of the CDR3 is TGTGCCAGCAGTTTATCTGGGGCGCCAGGGGAGCAGTACTTC. Its protein is CASSLSGAPGEQYF.

Written as DNA, the CDR3 is TGTGCCAGCAGTGAAGTATATTTTGGGACAGGTGACACCGGGGAGCTGTTTTTT. As protein: CASSEVYFGTGDTGELFF. The chain joins TRBV6-1 to TRBJ2-2; 8 nucleotides line up with TRBD1. CDR3 size: 18 residues. Losses at the gene ends were 1 base for V and 3 bases for J; bases not matched to a gene: 10. Germline values: CDR1 MNHNS, CDR2 SASEGT.

V gene TRBV5-1 combines with J gene TRBJ1-2; TRBD1 aligns across 8 bases. This CDR3 comprises 14 residues. The germline V gene encodes CDR1 SGHRS and CDR2 YFSETQ. J lost 4 bases, V lost 4 bases, and 6 bases had no gene match. The CDR3 DNA sequence: TGCGCCAGCAGCGGGGGACAGGACACCTATGGCTACACCTTC. Translation gives CASSGGQDTYGYTF.

V gene TRBV6-1 combines with J gene TRBJ2-7; D unclear. Germline V gene sequence: CDR1 MNHNS, CDR2 SASEGT. Trimming left V 1 base short and J 0 bases short, with 7 bases between. This CDR3 is 14 amino acids long. The CDR3 nucleotides read TGTGCCAGCAGTGAAGGTCCGGGCTCCTACGAGCAGTACTTC. Amino acids: CASSEGPGSYEQYF.

The gene calls are TRBV2 and TRBJ2-7, with D perhaps TRBD2 (5 bases). The germline CDR1 and CDR2 sequences are SNHLY and FYNNEI. The CDR3 runs to 14 residues. V gave up 4 bases and J gave up 0 bases, with 10 bases separating them. The CDR3 sequence: CASSVRGSSYEQYF. For the CDR3, the DNA is TGTGCCAGCAGTGTTCGGGGAAGCTCCTACGAGCAGTACTTC.

This chain links TRBV19 with TRBJ2-3, with 11 bases identical to TRBD2. The trim removed 3 bases at V and 2 bases at J, leaving 4 bases unmatched. This CDR3 spans 16 amino acids. Looked up from germline, CDR1 is LNHDA and CDR2 is SQIVND (reference sequence). The CDR3 bases are TGTGCCAGTAGTATTGGTAGCGGGAGGGCCACAGATACGCAGTATTTT. It specifies CASSIGSGRATDTQYF.

This chain connects TRBV20-1 to TRBJ1-2; possible D gene TRBD1, 5 bases. The CDR3 has 12 amino acids. With 3 bases removed from V and 6 bases from J, the gap between germline ends came to 11 bases. Per the germline V gene, CDR1 is DFQATT and CDR2 is SNEGSKA (reference sequence). CDR3 region: CSASSGVDGYTF. The CDR3 DNA reads as TGCAGTGCTAGTTCGGGGGTGGATGGCTACACCTTC.

The chain joins TRBV19 to TRBJ2-3, with D possibly being TRBD2 (5 bases). Germline assignment: CDR1 LNHDA and CDR2 SQIVND (reference sequence). V lost 0 bases to trimming and J lost 2 bases, with 9 bases between them. This CDR3 is 15 amino acids long. In DNA, the CDR3 is TGTGCCAGTAGTATAGAAAGGACTTTCACAGATACGCAGTATTTT. This gives the protein CASSIERTFTDTQYF. Combining the CDR3 with reference TRBV19 and TRBJ2-3 gives the whole variable domain DGGITQSPKYLFRKEGQNVTLSCEQNLNHDAMYWYRQDPGQGLRLIYYSQIVNDFQKGDIAEGYSVSREKKESFPLTVTSAQKNPTAFYLCASSIERTFTDTQYFGPGTRLTVL.

The gene calls are TRBV28 and TRBJ1-5; D gene ambiguous. Trimming shortened V by 6 bases and J by 5 bases, and 17 bases separated the two germline ends. The CDR3 is 15 amino acids. Germline assignment: CDR1 MDHEN and CDR2 SYDVKM. The CDR3 nucleotides are TGTGCCAGCAGAACGGGCGGGAGAAGGGATCAGCCCCAGCATTTT. Its translation is CASRTGGRRDQPQHF.

The chain has TRBV7-9 and TRBJ1-1; a weak D match, TRBD1 (6 bases). CDR1 SEHNR and CDR2 FQNEAQ come from the germline V gene (reference sequence). V was clipped by 4 bases and J by 5 bases, with 11 bases between them. The CDR3 length is 13 residues. The CDR3, as DNA: TGTGCCAGCAGCTACAGGGTTGCGACTGAAGCTTTCTTT. It translates to CASSYRVATEAFF.

This clone has ten or more counts. CDR3 coding DNA: TGTGCCAGCAGCTTACAGTCCGGGGACACTGAAGCTTTCTTT. Its translation is CASSLQSGDTEAFF. V usage is TRBV7-2 and J usage is TRBJ1-1; no definite D call. V was shortened by 2 bases and J by 3 bases, with 10 bases between the two germline ends. Germline V gene data show CDR1 as SGHTA and CDR2 as FQGNSA. This CDR3 is 14 amino acids long. The complete variable domain, with remaining parts taken from reference TRBV7-2 and TRBJ1-1, reads GAGVSQSPSNKVTEKGKDVELRCDPISGHTALYWYRQSLGQGLEFLIYFQGNSAPDKSGLPSDRFSAERTGGSVSTLTIQRTQQEDSAVYLCASSLQSGDTEAFFGQGTRLTVV.

The chain carries TRBV9 and TRBJ2-5; 9 nucleotides match TRBD1. This CDR3 contains 16 residues. Germline V CDR1 and CDR2: SGDLS, YYNGEE. The trim removed 3 bases at V and 5 bases at J, leaving 11 bases unmatched. The CDR3 coding sequence is TGTGCCAGCAGCGAGACAGGGGGATTCTTTGGGGAGACCCAGTACTTC. Translated, it gives CASSETGGFFGETQYF.

The count of this clone is one. This sequence joins TRBV6-1 and TRBJ2-7; possible D gene TRBD2, 6 bases. The V gene lost 1 base and the J gene lost 7 bases, with 17 bases spanning the gap. CDR1 and CDR2 from the germline V gene are MNHNS and SASEGT. The CDR3 covers 15 residues. CDR3 DNA sequence: TGTGCCAGCAGTGAAGAGCTGACAGCGGGCCTGGAGCAGTACTTC. It specifies CASSEELTAGLEQYF.

This clone was found once. The chain recombines TRBV7-9 with TRBJ1-1; the match to TRBD1 covers 10 bases. From germline, CDR1 is SEHNR and CDR2 FQNEAQ (reference sequence). With V trimmed by 5 bases and J by 4 bases, 10 bases remained unmatched. CDR3 length: 16 amino acids. The CDR3 sequence is CASSPGTGVVSTEAFF. CDR3 nucleotides: TGTGCCAGCAGCCCCGGGACAGGGGTTGTTAGCACTGAAGCTTTCTTT.

The V gene is TRBV7-9, the J gene TRBJ2-4; perhaps TRBD2 as D (5 bases). Per the germline V gene, CDR1 is SEHNR and CDR2 is FQNEAQ (reference sequence). The CDR3 spans 15 residues. Trimming took 2 bases from V and 1 from J, leaving 9 bases between them. The CDR3 DNA follows: TGTGCCAGCAGCTTACGGTCGGGGGCCAAAAACATTCAGTACTTC. Translation: CASSLRSGAKNIQYF.